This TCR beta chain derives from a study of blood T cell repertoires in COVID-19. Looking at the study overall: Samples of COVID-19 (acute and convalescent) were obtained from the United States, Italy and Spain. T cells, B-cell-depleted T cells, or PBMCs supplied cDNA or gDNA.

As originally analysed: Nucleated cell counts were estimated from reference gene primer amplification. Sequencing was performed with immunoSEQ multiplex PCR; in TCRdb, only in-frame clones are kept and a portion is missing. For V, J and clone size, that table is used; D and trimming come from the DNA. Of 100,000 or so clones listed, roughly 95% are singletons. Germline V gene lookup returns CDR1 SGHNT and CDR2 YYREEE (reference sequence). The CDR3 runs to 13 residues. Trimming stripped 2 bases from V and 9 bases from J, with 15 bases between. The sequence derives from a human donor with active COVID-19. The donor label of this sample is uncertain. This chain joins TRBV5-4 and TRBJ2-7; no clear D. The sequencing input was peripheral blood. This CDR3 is CASSFSRSPSQYF. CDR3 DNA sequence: TGTGCCAGCAGCTTTAGCAGATCACCATCGCAGTACTTC.